Included here is one TCR beta chain sequence, with context. This specimen comes from a study of blood T cell repertoires in COVID-19. The wider study: Sample material is recorded as cDNA or gDNA derived from T cells, B-cell-depleted T cells, or PBMCs.

Under the authors' procedure: By means of reference gene primer amplification, nucleated cell counts were estimated. Assay: immunoSEQ multiplex PCR; the TCRdb copy retains only in-frame clones and omits some. V, J and clone size are those of that table, while D and trimming were read from the DNA. The sample holds 100,000 or so clones, roughly 91% seen once. Germline V gene data show CDR1 as MRHNA and CDR2 as SNTAGT. V was pared by 5 bases and J by 0 bases, with 6 bases of the junction left unmatched. CDR3 length equals 17 residues. This sequence originates from a human donor with acute or convalescent COVID-19. The donor label of this sample is uncertain. This chain uses TRBV6-4 with TRBJ2-1, with TRBD2 identical over 11 bases. The sequenced sample was peripheral blood. CDR3 nucleotides: TGTGCCAGCAGTACTAGCGGGGGAACACGCTCCTACAATGAGCAGTTCTTC. It encodes CASSTSGGTRSYNEQFF.